The T cell receptor (beta chain) under discussion was sequenced for a study of CD8 T cells in Susac syndrome. The authors carried out high-throughput sequencing of TCR beta. They applied it to CD8+ and CD4+ T cells obtained from blood. CD8+ and CD4+ T cells were negatively isolated; TEMRA cells were FACS-enriched. Reverse transcription of about 0.45 to 1 ug RNA was carried out with random hexamers. TCR beta CDR3 was amplified by immunoSEQ multiplex PCR. This amplification extended across 54 Vbeta and 13 Jbeta segments. From the immunoSEQ multiplex PCR reads, TCRdb called clonotypes with MiXCR, one entry per CDR3 protein. The data contain around 150,000 distinct CDR3 sequences, around 93% of them singletons. The CDR3 has 15 amino acids. In germline, CDR1 is MGHRA, CDR2 YSYEKL. Trimming cost V 8 bases and J 0 bases, with 15 bases left between them.

The TCR was taken from a human donor in good health. The sequencing sample was made of CD4+ T cells from PBMCs. The chain uses TRBV4-1 and TRBJ2-3; no firm D call. The CDR3, as DNA: TGCGCCAGCGGCCGGTACGGCCCTAGCACAGATACGCAGTATTTT. Its protein is CASGRYGPSTDTQYF.